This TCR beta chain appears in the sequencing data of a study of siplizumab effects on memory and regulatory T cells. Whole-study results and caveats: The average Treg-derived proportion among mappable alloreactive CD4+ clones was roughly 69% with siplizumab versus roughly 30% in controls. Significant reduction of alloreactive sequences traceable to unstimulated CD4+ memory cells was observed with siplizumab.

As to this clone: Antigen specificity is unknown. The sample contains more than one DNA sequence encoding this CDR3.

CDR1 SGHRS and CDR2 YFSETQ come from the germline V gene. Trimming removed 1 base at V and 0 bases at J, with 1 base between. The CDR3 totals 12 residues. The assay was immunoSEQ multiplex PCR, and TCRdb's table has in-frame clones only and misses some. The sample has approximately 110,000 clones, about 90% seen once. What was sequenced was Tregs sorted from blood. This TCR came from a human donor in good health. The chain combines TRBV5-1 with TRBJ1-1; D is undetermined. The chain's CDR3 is CASSLLNTEAFF. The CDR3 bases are TGCGCCAGCAGCTTGCTGAACACTGAAGCTTTCTTT.